A selection of T cell receptor beta chains follows, all from one sample in a study of beta chain features in type 1 diabetes. TCRdb's table, derived via immunoSEQ multiplex PCR, lists solely in-frame clones and lacks some. The sample consists of some 160,000 clones, 9% to 10% of them appearing once. Sample: central memory CD4+ T cells from blood. The source of these receptors is a young woman in good health. The CDR3 runs from the conserved cysteine through the conserved F or W. Each record gives: CDR3 DNA, CDR3 protein, clone size, D gene, V gene, J gene. A D gene is named only where the DNA matches it firmly. The size field is filled for only some rows; it gives once, few, many or a size class.

cdr3_nt: TGTGCCAGTAGTATGAACGGGGGGGCGGTCAATGAGCAGTTCTTC
cdr3_aa: CASSMNGGAVNEQFF
clone_size: many
d_call: TRBD2
v_call: TRBV19
j_call: TRBJ2-1

cdr3_nt: TGTGCCAGCTCCCCTCCGCGGGGTATGTCAGATACGCAGTATTTT
cdr3_aa: CASSPPRGMSDTQYF
clone_size: NA
d_call: NA
v_call: TRBV18
j_call: TRBJ2-3

cdr3_nt: TGTGCCTGGAACAGCGGGAATGGCTACGAGCAGTACTTC
cdr3_aa: CAWNSGNGYEQYF
clone_size: NA
d_call: TRBD2
v_call: TRBV30
j_call: TRBJ2-7

cdr3_nt: TGTGCCAGCTCACCGCAGGGTGATCAGCCCCAGCATTTT
cdr3_aa: CASSPQGDQPQHF
clone_size: many
d_call: NA
v_call: TRBV18
j_call: TRBJ1-5

cdr3_nt: TGTGCCAGCAGCTTAGGAGGGAGTTCGTCCGGCTACACCTTC
cdr3_aa: CASSLGGSSSGYTF
clone_size: few
d_call: NA
v_call: TRBV7-8
j_call: TRBJ1-2

cdr3_nt: TGTGCCAGCAAAGATAGGGCGGGAGGGAGCACAGATACGCAGTATTTT
cdr3_aa: CASKDRAGGSTDTQYF
clone_size: NA
d_call: TRBD2
v_call: TRBV6-6
j_call: TRBJ2-3

cdr3_nt: TGTGCTAGTGGGGGGACAGTCTCCTACGAGCAGTACTTC
cdr3_aa: CASGGTVSYEQYF
clone_size: few
d_call: TRBD1
v_call: TRBV12-5
j_call: TRBJ2-7

cdr3_nt: TGTGCCAGCAGTGACGCGGGTAGCTATGGCTACACCTTC
cdr3_aa: CASSDAGSYGYTF
clone_size: few
d_call: NA
v_call: TRBV2
j_call: TRBJ1-2

cdr3_nt: TGTGCCAGCTCACCACCGAAGACTAGCGGGGGGATCAATGAGCAGTTCTTC
cdr3_aa: CASSPPKTSGGINEQFF
clone_size: few
d_call: TRBD2
v_call: TRBV18
j_call: TRBJ2-1

cdr3_nt: TGTGCCAGCTCACCGGGAGGGGCGAACACTGAAGCTTTCTTT
cdr3_aa: CASSPGGANTEAFF
clone_size: NA
d_call: NA
v_call: TRBV18
j_call: TRBJ1-1

cdr3_nt: TGTGCCATCATTCGTGGGGGGGCTGAAGCTTTCTTT
cdr3_aa: CAIIRGGAEAFF
clone_size: few
d_call: NA
v_call: TRBV7-6
j_call: TRBJ1-1

cdr3_nt: TGTGCCAGCTCCCTCGGGATGATGGAGAGCGGGGGCTACACCTTC
cdr3_aa: CASSLGMMESGGYTF
clone_size: few
d_call: NA
v_call: TRBV18
j_call: TRBJ1-2

cdr3_nt: TGTGCCAGCAGCCGGGACAGGAACACTGAAGCTTTCTTT
cdr3_aa: CASSRDRNTEAFF
clone_size: NA
d_call: TRBD1
v_call: TRBV9
j_call: TRBJ1-1

cdr3_nt: TGTGCCACCAGCAGAGGGGACTCCACTCCGGATACGCAGTATTTT
cdr3_aa: CATSRGDSTPDTQYF
clone_size: few
d_call: NA
v_call: TRBV15
j_call: TRBJ2-3

cdr3_nt: TGCAGCGTTTCAGAGGACACTGAAGCTTTCTTT
cdr3_aa: CSVSEDTEAFF
clone_size: NA
d_call: NA
v_call: TRBV29-1
j_call: TRBJ1-1

cdr3_nt: TGTGCCTGGAGGGGACAGGGATCCTACAATGAGCAGTTCTTC
cdr3_aa: CAWRGQGSYNEQFF
clone_size: few
d_call: TRBD1
v_call: TRBV30
j_call: TRBJ2-1

cdr3_nt: TGCGCCAGCAGCCAAGATAGCGGCACCAGGAGCTCCTACAATGAGCAGTTCTTC
cdr3_aa: CASSQDSGTRSSYNEQFF
clone_size: NA
d_call: NA
v_call: TRBV4-3
j_call: TRBJ2-1

cdr3_nt: TGTGCCTGGAGTAAAGCGGGAGGGCCTTTCGGGGAGCTGTTTTTT
cdr3_aa: CAWSKAGGPFGELFF
clone_size: once
d_call: TRBD2
v_call: TRBV30
j_call: TRBJ2-2

cdr3_nt: TGTGCCATCAAAGGACAGGGGGCCGACAATGAGCAGTTCTTC
cdr3_aa: CAIKGQGADNEQFF
clone_size: few
d_call: TRBD1
v_call: TRBV10-3
j_call: TRBJ2-1

cdr3_nt: TGCAGTGCTGAAGCCAACTATGGCTACACCTTC
cdr3_aa: CSAEANYGYTF
clone_size: NA
d_call: NA
v_call: TRBV20-1
j_call: TRBJ1-2

cdr3_nt: TGTGCCGCTAGTTTTATGGACACCGGGGAGCTGTTTTTT
cdr3_aa: CAASFMDTGELFF
clone_size: NA
d_call: NA
v_call: TRBV6-6
j_call: TRBJ2-2

cdr3_nt: TGCGCCAGCAGCAAAGACACCTCTGGGGCCAACGTCCTGACTTTC
cdr3_aa: CASSKDTSGANVLTF
clone_size: few
d_call: NA
v_call: TRBV5-1
j_call: TRBJ2-6

cdr3_nt: TGTGCCAGCAGGAAAGGGAGGGACAACGCCTACGAGCAGTACTTC
cdr3_aa: CASRKGRDNAYEQYF
clone_size: few
d_call: NA
v_call: TRBV6-1
j_call: TRBJ2-7

cdr3_nt: TGTGCCAGCAGTTACTCGCCTAGCGGGGAGGTCGAGACCCAGTACTTC
cdr3_aa: CASSYSPSGEVETQYF
clone_size: few
d_call: TRBD2
v_call: TRBV6-5
j_call: TRBJ2-5

cdr3_nt: TGCGCCAGCAGCTTACAGGGGGGCCTTTCATACAATGAGCAGTTCTTC
cdr3_aa: CASSLQGGLSYNEQFF
clone_size: NA
d_call: TRBD1
v_call: TRBV5-1
j_call: TRBJ2-1